This T cell receptor beta chain comes out of a study of PD-1 blockade in classical Hodgkin lymphoma. Study findings and constraints: Those starting nivolumab under 1 year post-ASCT were excluded.

On this clone itself: What it binds is unknown.

Method: immunoSEQ multiplex PCR; TCRdb's copy keeps in-frame clones and lacks some. The data contain 90,000 to 110,000 clones, about 92% of them singletons. Per the germline V gene, CDR1 is SQVTM and CDR2 is ANQGSEA. CDR3 length equals 14 residues. V was pared by 6 bases and J by 0 bases, with 12 bases between. Time point specified: cycle 4 day 1 (C4D1), after 5 to 7 weeks of nivolumab. Each patient's relapse followed autologous stem cell transplantation, and brentuximab vedotin exposure varied. The input for sequencing was peripheral blood mononuclear cells (PBMCs), taken before the fourth cycle of nivolumab. The chain is built from TRBV29-1 and TRBJ2-4; D remains unclear. The TCR originated in a human donor with classical Hodgkin lymphoma. The CDR3 DNA reads as TGCAGCGTAGTGCCGACAATAGCCAAAAACATTCAGTACTTC. It is translated as CSVVPTIAKNIQYF.